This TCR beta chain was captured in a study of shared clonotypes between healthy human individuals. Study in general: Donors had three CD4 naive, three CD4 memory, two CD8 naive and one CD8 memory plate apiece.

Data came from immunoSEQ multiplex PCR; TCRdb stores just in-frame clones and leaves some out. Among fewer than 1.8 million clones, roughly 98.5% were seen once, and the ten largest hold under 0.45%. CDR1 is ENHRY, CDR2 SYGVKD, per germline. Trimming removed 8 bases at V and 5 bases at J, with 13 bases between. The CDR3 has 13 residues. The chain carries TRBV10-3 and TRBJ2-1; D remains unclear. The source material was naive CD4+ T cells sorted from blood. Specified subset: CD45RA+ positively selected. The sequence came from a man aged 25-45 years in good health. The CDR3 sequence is CAISQRTNNEQFF. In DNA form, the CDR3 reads TGTGCCATCTCACAGCGTACAAACAATGAGCAGTTCTTC.